The 4 T cell receptor beta chains presented below share a single source sample, sequenced in a study of T-cell reconstitution after alpha-beta-depleted transplantation in children. Unique molecular identifiers were incorporated into the prepared TCRbeta library. Via MiXCR, TCRdb re-called the PCR reads, giving one row per CDR3 protein. The data show around 600,000 distinct CDR3 sequences, with roughly 15% seen just once and approximately 1.1% held by the top ten. The sequences come from PBMCs from the stem cell graft donor, collected from the stem cell graft. The receptors originated from a human donor who donated a stem cell graft to a child with acute myeloid leukemia.

V is TRBV20-1 and J is TRBJ2-7; 7 bases line up with TRBD1. There are 14 residues in the CDR3. Germline lookup yields CDR1 DFQATT and CDR2 SNEGSKA (reference sequence). The V and J ends lost 3 bases and 2 bases, in that order; junction bases with no gene match: 7. CDR3 loop: CSASPDRCAYEQYF. CDR3 in DNA: TGCAGTGCTAGCCCGGACAGGTGCGCCTACGAGCAGTACTTC.

This clonotype was detected many times. This CDR3 is CSAPGTETQYF. The CDR3 nucleotides read TGCAGTGCACCGGGAACGGAGACCCAGTACTTC. This rearrangement joins TRBV20-1 to TRBJ2-5; tentatively, D is TRBD2 (5 bases). The CDR3 is made up of 11 amino acids. The V end was cut by 6 bases, the J end by 5 bases, with 10 bases between. Germline V gene lookup returns CDR1 DFQATT and CDR2 SNEGSKA (reference sequence).

This chain connects TRBV9 to TRBJ1-6, with TRBD1 matching 11 bases. In germline, CDR1 is SGDLS, CDR2 YYNGEE. This CDR3 spans 19 amino acids. V lost 2 bases, J lost 5 bases, and 12 bases stayed unmatched. CDR3 sequence: CASSVGQGARAANNSPLHF. The CDR3 DNA follows: TGTGCCAGCAGCGTTGGACAGGGGGCGCGGGCAGCCAATAATTCACCCCTCCACTTT.

This clonotype was found a few times. The rearrangement links TRBV20-1 to TRBJ2-5; 10 positions match TRBD1. Germline lookup yields CDR1 DFQATT and CDR2 SNEGSKA (reference sequence). The CDR3 has 17 residues. V gave up 0 bases and J gave up 5 bases; unmatched junction bases: 12. CDR3 bases: TGCAGTGCTAGAGATCTGAGACAGGGGGCGACCGGGGAGACCCAGTACTTC. It specifies CSARDLRQGATGETQYF.